Listed here is a single TCR beta chain. These data originate in a study of T cells after posttransplantation cyclophosphamide. The method was immunoSEQ multiplex PCR; TCRdb's version includes in-frame clones alone and lacks a portion of them. The sample includes tens of thousands of clones, around 93% of them seen just once. The V gene's germline CDR1 is SNHLY and CDR2 FYNNEI. The CDR3 has 14 amino acids. Trimming at V came to 7 bases and at J to 6 bases, leaving 8 bases not matched to a gene. Sequenced: PBMCs. The chain uses TRBV2 and TRBJ2-7; 11 nucleotides match TRBD1. The receptor comes from a woman aged 30 to 39 in good health and a related stem cell transplant donor. The CDR3 DNA reads TGTGCCAGCAACCGGGACAGGGGGTTCGGCGAGCAGTACTTC. Amino acids: CASNRDRGFGEQYF.